These 14 T cell receptor beta chains share one sample of origin, sequenced in a study of human T cells and chemical hapten exposure. Time point indicated: pre-sensitization, week 0. Treatment noted: therapeutic diphenylcyclopropenone sensitization with weekly scalp DPC. TCRdb independently ran MiXCR on the RACE reads; one entry per CDR3 protein. The table records a few hundred thousand distinct CDR3 sequences, approximately 5% of them present only once. This specimen consisted of whole blood, obtained in connection with sensitization to the hapten diphenylcyclopropenone (DPC). These receptors were obtained from a woman aged 18-30 years with alopecia areata. Some clones in this sample may be carry-over from other donors' samples.

This clonotype came up a few times. A read error may produce the germline difference seen at one junction end. The J gene is TRBJ1-3, the V gene TRBV24-1, with D hard to call. The CDR3 loop spans 10 amino acids. The germline V gene has CDR1 KGHDR and CDR2 SFDVKD. The CDR3 region is CATSDLDLNF. In DNA form, the CDR3 reads TGTGCCACCAGTGATTTGGACTTAAATTTT.

This clonotype was seen repeatedly, ten times or more. The chain joins TRBV27 to TRBJ1-2, with a tentative D call TRBD1 (6 bases). V lost 6 bases and J 6 bases, leaving 14 bases between the germline ends. This CDR3 contains 13 residues. In germline, CDR1 is MNHEY, CDR2 SMNVEV (reference sequence). The CDR3 region is CASREMQGNGYTF. The CDR3, as DNA: TGTGCCAGCAGAGAGATGCAGGGGAATGGCTACACCTTC.

This rearrangement joins TRBV3-1 to TRBJ1-2; no clear D. The CDR3 is 15 residues long. The germline V gene has CDR1 LGHDT and CDR2 YNNKEL (reference sequence). Trimming left V 3 bases short and J 4 bases short, with 15 bases between. The CDR3 is CASSQEGQLGYGYTF. The CDR3 DNA reads TGTGCCAGCAGCCAGGAAGGTCAGCTTGGCTATGGCTACACCTTC.

This clonotype was seen a few times. This chain uses TRBV7-2 with TRBJ1-1; D may be TRBD1 (5 bases). Germline V gene data show CDR1 as SGHTA and CDR2 as FQGNSA. The CDR3 consists of 15 residues. Trimming stripped 2 bases from V and 6 bases from J, with 16 bases between. DNA for the CDR3: TGTGCCAGCAGCTTATTTCGGGGGTCGAGGGCTGAAGCTTTCTTT. It codes for CASSLFRGSRAEAFF.

This clonotype was recorded many times. The rearrangement uses TRBV9 and TRBJ1-1; 7 positions agree with TRBD1. Trimming took 0 bases from V and 4 from J; bases not matched to a gene: 6. The germline V gene encodes CDR1 SGDLS and CDR2 YYNGEE. The CDR3 length is 15 residues. Written as DNA, the CDR3 is TGTGCCAGCAGCGTAGGACAGGGAGTAGGCACTGAAGCTTTCTTT. Protein: CASSVGQGVGTEAFF.

This clonotype was seen only a few times. This chain uses TRBV5-6 with TRBJ2-7; a possible D gene is TRBD1 (6 bases). The CDR3 length is 14 residues. Germline CDR1 is SGHDT and CDR2 is YYEEEE. Trimming stripped 0 bases from V and 5 bases from J, with 12 bases between. The DNA of the CDR3 is TGTGCCAGCAGCTTGGCCCCAGGGGACCACGAGCAGTACTTC. Protein product: CASSLAPGDHEQYF.

This chain joins TRBV5-1 and TRBJ1-2, with a tentative D call TRBD1 (5 bases). V lost 1 base and J 4 bases, leaving 20 bases between the germline ends. The CDR3 consists of 17 residues. The germline V gene has CDR1 SGHRS and CDR2 YFSETQ. The CDR3 region has the DNA TGCGCCAGCAGCTTGAGCTCCGAGAGGGGTTTCGGCTATGGCTACACCTTC. It yields the protein CASSLSSERGFGYGYTF.

The chain couples TRBV14 to TRBJ1-3; D is unresolved. Trimming removed 0 bases at V and 0 bases at J, with 6 bases between. The CDR3 extends over 15 amino acids. CDR1 and CDR2 (germline): SGHDN, FVKESK. Here the CDR3 DNA reads TGTGCCAGCAGCCAAGACCGGTACTCTGGAAACACCATATATTTT. Protein: CASSQDRYSGNTIYF.

This clonotype was observed many times. The chain is built from TRBV18 and TRBJ2-2, with D hard to call. The germline V and J ends were trimmed by 5 bases and 0 bases, with 4 bases remaining between them. CDR3 length equals 13 residues. Looked up from germline, CDR1 is KGHSH and CDR2 is LQKENI. For the CDR3, the DNA is TGTGCCAGCTCAGAAACGAACACCGGGGAGCTGTTTTTT. This gives the protein CASSETNTGELFF.

This clonotype was counted at least ten times. This chain joins TRBV6-1 and TRBJ1-2; 8 bases agree with TRBD1. CDR3 length: 16 residues. V trimming: 5 bases; J trimming: 2 bases; junction bases outside the gene matches: 10. The germline gives CDR1 MNHNS, CDR2 SASEGT. CDR3 amino acids: CASSSLPGQGNYGYTF. The CDR3 bases are TGTGCCAGCAGTAGCCTTCCCGGACAGGGAAACTATGGCTACACCTTC.

This clonotype counts as medium-sized. The chain uses TRBV4-3 and TRBJ1-2; D is unclear. The V gene's germline CDR1 is LGHNA and CDR2 YSLEER. The V gene lost 0 bases and the J gene lost 3 bases, with 11 bases spanning the gap. CDR3 length: 15 residues. DNA for the CDR3: TGCGCCAGCAGCCAAGAACCAGAGCCATACTATGGCTACACCTTC. Its translation: CASSQEPEPYYGYTF.

This clonotype was seen more than once but under ten times. The rearrangement links TRBV2 to TRBJ2-1, with TRBD2 matching 10 bases. Germline-derived CDR1 and CDR2 are SNHLY and FYNNEI. The CDR3 has 15 amino acids. V shed 5 bases and J 7 bases; nucleotides not matched to a gene: 8. CDR3 in amino acids: CASSSERGGENEQFF. DNA for the CDR3: TGTGCCAGCAGTTCCGAGCGGGGGGGAGAGAATGAGCAGTTCTTC. Supplemented by reference TRBV2 and TRBJ2-1, the full variable domain reads EPEVTQTPSHQVTQMGQEVILRCVPISNHLYFYWYRQILGQKVEFLVSFYNNEISEKSEIFDDQFSVERPDGSNFTLKIRSTKLEDSAMYFCASSSERGGENEQFFGPGTRLTVL.

The chain couples TRBV2 to TRBJ1-1; tentative D call: TRBD1 (6 bases). Trimming removed 6 bases from V and 3 bases from J, with 11 bases in between. The CDR3 length is 13 residues. CDR1 is SNHLY and CDR2 is FYNNEI in the germline V gene. CDR3 sequence reads: CASREYRDTEAFF. CDR3 bases: TGTGCCAGCAGGGAGTACAGGGACACTGAAGCTTTCTTT.

This clonotype was detected ten times or more. The genes are TRBV28 and TRBJ2-3; weak D call: TRBD2 (6 bases). Deletions cut 6 bases from V and 8 bases from J, with 18 bases between. The germline V gene has CDR1 MDHEN and CDR2 SYDVKM. The CDR3 spans 14 residues. The CDR3 here is CASSRTGGILTQYF. DNA for the CDR3: TGTGCCAGCAGCCGCACGGGCGGGATACTTACGCAGTATTTT.